Below are 18 T cell receptor beta chains sequenced from a single sample in a study of blood T cell repertoires in COVID-19. Assay: immunoSEQ multiplex PCR; the TCRdb copy retains only in-frame clones and omits some. Of about 150,000 clones in the sample, about 89% were seen once. Source material: peripheral blood. Receptors were obtained from a man in his 60s with acute or convalescent COVID-19.

The chain recombines TRBV13 with TRBJ2-5, with 13 bases aligning to TRBD2. V shed 4 bases, J shed 0 bases, and the junction held 5 bases outside the gene matches. The CDR3 contains 17 residues. Germline assignment: CDR1 PRHDT and CDR2 FYEKMQ (reference sequence). CDR3 residues: CASSSEGTSGDQETQYF. CDR3 nucleotides: TGTGCCAGCAGCTCGGAAGGGACTAGCGGGGACCAAGAGACCCAGTACTTC.

The chain employs TRBV6-5 and TRBJ2-3; D unresolved. Trimming removed 5 bases at V and 4 bases at J, with 7 bases between. Germline lookup yields CDR1 MNHEY and CDR2 SVGAGI. This CDR3 spans 12 amino acids. Here the CDR3 DNA reads TGTGCCAGCAGTAAACTGCCAGATACGCAGTATTTT. This codes for CASSKLPDTQYF.

This clone was picked up one time. The sample has other DNA sequences that encode this CDR3 too. The chain combines TRBV6-1 with TRBJ1-5; D perhaps matches TRBD1 (5 bases). This CDR3 has 15 residues. V lost 0 bases and J 4 bases, leaving 10 bases between the germline ends. Germline CDR1 and CDR2: MNHNS and SASEGT. Here the CDR3 DNA reads TGTGCCAGCAGTGAAGCCGGGGGAGGTAATCAGCCCCAGCATTTT. It yields the protein CASSEAGGGNQPQHF.

The chain employs TRBV10-3 and TRBJ1-2; maybe TRBD1 (6 bases). The CDR3 covers 16 residues. Trimming left V 3 bases short and J 7 bases short, with 21 bases between. Germline CDR1 is ENHRY and CDR2 is SYGVKD. The CDR3 nucleotides read TGTGCCATCAGTGATTGGGGGCAGGCAAAGCTTGGTGGCTACACCTTC. Amino acids: CAISDWGQAKLGGYTF.

This chain uses TRBV19 with TRBJ2-2, with TRBD2 matching 15 bases. From germline, CDR1 is LNHDA and CDR2 SQIVND (reference sequence). The trim removed 5 bases at V and 7 bases at J, leaving 8 bases unmatched. The CDR3 spans 17 residues. CDR3 amino acids: CASSPGLAGGQVGELFF. The CDR3 DNA follows: TGTGCCAGTAGTCCCGGACTAGCGGGGGGGCAGGTCGGGGAGCTGTTTTTT.

The chain links TRBV19 to TRBJ1-5; perhaps TRBD1 as D (6 bases). CDR1 is LNHDA, CDR2 SQIVND, per germline (reference sequence). The CDR3 loop spans 14 amino acids. V dropped 5 bases and J dropped 5 bases, with 13 bases sitting between them. The CDR3 sequence is CASSARGGDQPQHF. The CDR3 nucleotides read TGTGCCAGTAGTGCTAGAGGGGGGGATCAGCCCCAGCATTTT.

This chain uses TRBV18 with TRBJ2-5, with D uncertain. The V and J ends lost 6 bases and 3 bases respectively, with 2 bases between them. Germline values: CDR1 KGHSH, CDR2 LQKENI. This CDR3 spans 10 amino acids. Here the CDR3 DNA reads TGTGCCAGCTCCAAAGAGACCCAGTACTTC. Translating it yields CASSKETQYF.

The chain employs TRBV6-5 and TRBJ1-1, with a tentative D call TRBD1 (6 bases). The CDR3 is made up of 14 amino acids. With 0 bases removed from V and 5 bases from J, the gap between germline ends came to 10 bases. Germline V gene sequence: CDR1 MNHEY, CDR2 SVGAGI. The chain's CDR3 is CASSYSGAGTEAFF. The CDR3, as DNA: TGTGCCAGCAGTTACTCGGGGGCAGGGACTGAAGCTTTCTTT.

The V and J genes are TRBV6-1 and TRBJ2-7, with D possibly matching TRBD1 (6 bases). CDR1 and CDR2 (germline): MNHNS, SASEGT. CDR3 size: 11 residues. V was cut by 1 base and J by 13 bases, with 11 bases left in between. The CDR3 DNA follows: TGTGCCAGCAGTGAAGAAGGGACACGATACTTC. It specifies CASSEEGTRYF.

The chain uses TRBV7-8 and TRBJ1-3, with D perhaps TRBD1 (5 bases). V was shortened by 0 bases and J by 7 bases, with 7 bases between the two germline ends. Germline-derived CDR1 and CDR2 are SGHVS and FQNEAQ. This CDR3 region has 13 residues. The CDR3 nucleotides are TGTGCCAGCAGCTTAGCAGGGGTGAACACCATATATTTT. Translation: CASSLAGVNTIYF.

The V call is TRBV7-2, the J call TRBJ1-6; unclear D gene. The CDR3 contains 14 residues. Trimming stripped 7 bases from V and 5 bases from J, with 12 bases between. Germline V lookup: CDR1 SGHTA, CDR2 FQGNSA. The CDR3, as DNA: TGTGCCAGCACATCGACGGGAAATAATTCACCCCTCCACTTT. It translates to CASTSTGNNSPLHF.

J is TRBJ1-1 and V is TRBV5-4; maybe TRBD1 (6 bases). Trimming shortened V by 0 bases and J by 6 bases, and 12 bases separated the two germline ends. The CDR3 contains 14 residues. CDR1 SGHNT and CDR2 YYREEE come from the germline V gene (reference sequence). The CDR3 bases are TGTGCCAGCAGCTTGGACGTAGGGGGGGCTGAAGCTTTCTTT. Its translation is CASSLDVGGAEAFF.

This clone was seen only once. This chain connects TRBV30 to TRBJ1-1; 7 bases are a match to TRBD1. Germline loops: CDR1 GTSNPN, CDR2 SVGIG (reference sequence). V dropped 3 bases and J dropped 6; count of bases not matched to a gene: 10. This CDR3 has 14 amino acids. CDR3 sequence reads: CAWREGGGGAEAFF. Written as DNA, the CDR3 is TGTGCCTGGAGGGAAGGGGGCGGCGGGGCTGAAGCTTTCTTT.

The rearrangement uses TRBV11-2 and TRBJ2-7, with TRBD1 matching 12 bases. The CDR3 extends over 18 amino acids. The trim removed 5 bases at V and 2 bases at J, leaving 13 bases unmatched. Germline V gene lookup returns CDR1 SGHAT and CDR2 FQNNGV. The CDR3 loop is CASSPESGQGATPYEQYF. The CDR3 nucleotides read TGTGCCAGCAGCCCCGAATCGGGACAGGGGGCGACTCCCTACGAGCAGTACTTC. The full variable domain, with the rest looked up from reference TRBV11-2 and TRBJ2-7, is EAGVAQSPRYKIIEKRQSVAFWCNPISGHATLYWYQQILGQGPKLLIQFQNNGVVDDSQLPKDRFSAERLKGVDSTLKIQPAKLEDSAVYLCASSPESGQGATPYEQYFGPGTRLTVT.

This clone was seen just once. This rearrangement joins TRBV21-1 to TRBJ2-3; the listed D gene, TRBD2, was not tested against the DNA. TRBV21-1 is a pseudogene locus. This CDR3 comprises 20 residues. CDR3 loop: CASSKVLRGSGVIGADTQYF. In DNA, the CDR3 is TGTGCCAGCAGCAAAGTGCTCCGGGGTAGCGGGGTAATTGGGGCAGATACGCAGTATTTT.

This clone has just a few counts. Relative to the germline gene, one junction end is altered; a read error may explain this. The chain recombines TRBV2 with TRBJ1-3; possible D gene TRBD1, 5 bases. In germline, CDR1 is SNHLY, CDR2 FYNNEI. The CDR3 has 15 residues. This chain's CDR3 is CASSKAWGDGNTIYF. The CDR3 bases are TGTGCCAGCAGTAAAGCTTGGGGGGACGGAAACACCATATATTTT.

The chain combines TRBV11-1 with TRBJ2-3; D possibly corresponds to TRBD2 (5 bases). Trimming removed 5 bases at V and 7 bases at J, with 13 bases between. Per germline, CDR1 SGHAT and CDR2 FQDESV (reference sequence). The CDR3 is made up of 13 amino acids. CDR3 DNA: TGTGCCAGCAGCCCGTCGGACTGGAATACGCAGTATTTT. Its protein product is CASSPSDWNTQYF.

The J gene is TRBJ1-4, the V gene TRBV29-1; no definite D call. With 5 bases removed from V and 4 bases from J, the gap between germline ends came to 8 bases. The length of the CDR3 is 12 residues. Germline loops: CDR1 SQVTM, CDR2 ANQGSEA. CDR3 amino acids: CSVLALNEKLFF. The CDR3 nucleotides read TGCAGCGTTCTAGCTCTTAATGAAAAACTGTTTTTT.